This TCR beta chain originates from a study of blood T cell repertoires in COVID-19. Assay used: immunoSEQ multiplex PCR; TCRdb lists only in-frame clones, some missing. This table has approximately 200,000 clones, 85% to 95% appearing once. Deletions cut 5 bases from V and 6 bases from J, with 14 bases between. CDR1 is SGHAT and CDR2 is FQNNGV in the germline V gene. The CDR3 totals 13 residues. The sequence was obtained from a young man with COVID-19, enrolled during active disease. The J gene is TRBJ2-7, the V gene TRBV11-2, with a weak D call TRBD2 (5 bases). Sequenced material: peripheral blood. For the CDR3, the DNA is TGTGCCAGCAGCCCAGGAGGTTACGGCGAGCAGTACTTC. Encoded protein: CASSPGGYGEQYF. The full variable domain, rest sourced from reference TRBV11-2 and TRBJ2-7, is EAGVAQSPRYKIIEKRQSVAFWCNPISGHATLYWYQQILGQGPKLLIQFQNNGVVDDSQLPKDRFSAERLKGVDSTLKIQPAKLEDSAVYLCASSPGGYGEQYFGPGTRLTVT.